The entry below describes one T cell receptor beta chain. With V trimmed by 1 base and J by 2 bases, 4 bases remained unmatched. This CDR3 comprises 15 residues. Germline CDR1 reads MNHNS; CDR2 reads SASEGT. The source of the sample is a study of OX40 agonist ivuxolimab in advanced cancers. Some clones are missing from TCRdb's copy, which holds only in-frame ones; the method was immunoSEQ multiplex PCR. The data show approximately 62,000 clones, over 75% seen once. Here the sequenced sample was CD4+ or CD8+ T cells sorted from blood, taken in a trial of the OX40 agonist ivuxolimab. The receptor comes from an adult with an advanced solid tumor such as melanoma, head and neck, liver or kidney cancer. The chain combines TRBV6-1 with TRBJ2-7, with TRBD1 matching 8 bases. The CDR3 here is CASSEGTGGTYEQYF. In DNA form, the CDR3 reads TGTGCCAGCAGTGAAGGTACAGGGGGAACCTACGAGCAGTACTTC.